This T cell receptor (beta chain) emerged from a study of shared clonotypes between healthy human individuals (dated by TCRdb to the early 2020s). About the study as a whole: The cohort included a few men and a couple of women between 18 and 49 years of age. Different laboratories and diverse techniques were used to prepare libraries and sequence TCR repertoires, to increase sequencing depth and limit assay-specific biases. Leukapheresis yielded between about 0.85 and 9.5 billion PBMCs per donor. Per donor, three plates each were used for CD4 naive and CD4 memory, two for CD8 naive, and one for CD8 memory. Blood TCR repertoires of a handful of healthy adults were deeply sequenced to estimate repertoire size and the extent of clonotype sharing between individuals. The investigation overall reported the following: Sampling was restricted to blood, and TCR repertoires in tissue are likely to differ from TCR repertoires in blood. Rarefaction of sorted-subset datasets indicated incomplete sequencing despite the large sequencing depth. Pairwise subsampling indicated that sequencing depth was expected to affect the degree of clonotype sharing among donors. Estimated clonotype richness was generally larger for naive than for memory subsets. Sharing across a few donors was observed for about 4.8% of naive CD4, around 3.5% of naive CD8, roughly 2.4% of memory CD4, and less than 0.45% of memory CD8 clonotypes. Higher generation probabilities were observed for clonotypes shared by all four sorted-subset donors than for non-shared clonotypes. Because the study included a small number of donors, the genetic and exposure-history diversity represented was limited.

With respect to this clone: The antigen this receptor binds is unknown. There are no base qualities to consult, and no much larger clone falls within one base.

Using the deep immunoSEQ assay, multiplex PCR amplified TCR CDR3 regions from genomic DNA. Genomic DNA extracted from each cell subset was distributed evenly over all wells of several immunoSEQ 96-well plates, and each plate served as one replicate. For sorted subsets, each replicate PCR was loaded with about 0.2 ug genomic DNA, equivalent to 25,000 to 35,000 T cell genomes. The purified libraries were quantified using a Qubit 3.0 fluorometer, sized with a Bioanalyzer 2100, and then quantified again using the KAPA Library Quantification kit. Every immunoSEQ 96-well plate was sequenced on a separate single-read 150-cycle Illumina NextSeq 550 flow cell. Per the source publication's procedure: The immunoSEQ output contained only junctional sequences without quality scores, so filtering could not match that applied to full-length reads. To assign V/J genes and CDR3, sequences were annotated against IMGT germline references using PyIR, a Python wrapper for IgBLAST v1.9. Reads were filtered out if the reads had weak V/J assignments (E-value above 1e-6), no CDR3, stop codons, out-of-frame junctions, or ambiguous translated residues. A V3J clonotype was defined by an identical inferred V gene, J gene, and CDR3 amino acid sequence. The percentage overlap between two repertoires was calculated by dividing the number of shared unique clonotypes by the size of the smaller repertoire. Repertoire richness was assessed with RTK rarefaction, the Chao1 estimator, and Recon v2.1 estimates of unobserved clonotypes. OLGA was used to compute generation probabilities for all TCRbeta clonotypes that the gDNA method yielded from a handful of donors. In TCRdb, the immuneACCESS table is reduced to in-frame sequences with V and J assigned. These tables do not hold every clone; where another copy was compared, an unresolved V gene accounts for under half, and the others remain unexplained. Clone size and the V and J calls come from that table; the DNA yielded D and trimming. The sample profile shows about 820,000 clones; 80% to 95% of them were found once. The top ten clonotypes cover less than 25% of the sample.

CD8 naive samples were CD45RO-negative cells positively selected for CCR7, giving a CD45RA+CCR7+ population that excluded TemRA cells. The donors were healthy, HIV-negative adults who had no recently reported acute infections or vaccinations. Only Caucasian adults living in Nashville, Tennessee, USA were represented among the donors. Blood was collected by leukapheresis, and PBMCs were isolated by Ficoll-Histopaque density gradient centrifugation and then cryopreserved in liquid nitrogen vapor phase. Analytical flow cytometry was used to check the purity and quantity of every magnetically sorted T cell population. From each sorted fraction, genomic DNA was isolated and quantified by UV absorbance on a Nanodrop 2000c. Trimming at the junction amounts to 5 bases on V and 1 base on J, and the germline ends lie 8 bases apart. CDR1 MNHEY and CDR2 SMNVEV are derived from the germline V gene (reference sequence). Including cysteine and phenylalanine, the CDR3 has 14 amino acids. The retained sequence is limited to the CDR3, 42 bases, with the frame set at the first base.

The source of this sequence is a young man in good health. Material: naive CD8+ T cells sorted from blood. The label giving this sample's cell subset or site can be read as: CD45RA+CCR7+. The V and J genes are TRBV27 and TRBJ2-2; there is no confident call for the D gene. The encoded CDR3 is CASSNRVNTGELFF. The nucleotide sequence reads TGTGCCAGCAGTAATCGGGTGAACACCGGGGAGCTGTTTTTT.